Below are 27 T cell receptor beta chains sequenced from a single sample in a study of PD-L1 blockade in urothelial cancer. Described time point: pretreatment peripheral blood. Some clones are missing from TCRdb's copy, which holds only in-frame ones; the method was immunoSEQ multiplex PCR. Among approximately 52,000 clones listed, 65% to 90% were seen once. The input for sequencing was PBMCs, taken around atezolizumab (anti-PD-L1) treatment. The receptors derive from a man aged 70-80 years with urothelial cancer.

This sequence joins TRBV5-4 and TRBJ1-2; D unclear. V lost 9 bases, J lost 7 bases, and 19 bases lay in between. The germline V gene encodes CDR1 SGHNT and CDR2 YYREEE (reference sequence). There are 13 residues in the CDR3. CDR3 nucleotides: TGTGCCACCCACCCTGAGGAGAGAGGTGGCTACACCTTC. Translation gives CATHPEERGGYTF. The variable domain in full, with the rest retrieved from reference TRBV5-4 and TRBJ1-2, is ETGVTQSPTHLIKTRGQQVTLRCSSQSGHNTVSWYQQALGQGPQFIFQYYREEENGRGNFPPRFSGLQFPNYSSELNVNALELDDSALYLCATHPEERGGYTFGSGTRLTVV.

The genes are TRBV7-8 and TRBJ2-1; 11 bases are a match to TRBD2. Germline CDR1 reads SGHVS; CDR2 reads FQNEAQ. V shed 6 bases, J shed 3 bases, and the junction held 4 bases outside the gene matches. The CDR3 is made up of 15 amino acids. Here the CDR3 DNA reads TGTGCCAGCAGTCCACTAGCGGGAGACTACAATGAGCAGTTCTTC. Its protein product is CASSPLAGDYNEQFF.

The chain recombines TRBV9 with TRBJ2-7; D gene uncertain. This CDR3 has 15 residues. Germline lookup yields CDR1 SGDLS and CDR2 YYNGEE. V dropped 0 bases and J dropped 3 bases, with 13 bases sitting between them. The CDR3 sequence: CASSVGVDTSYEQYF. For the CDR3, the DNA is TGTGCCAGCAGCGTAGGAGTTGACACCAGCTACGAGCAGTACTTC.

This chain connects TRBV7-9 to TRBJ2-7; D is perhaps TRBD1 (6 bases). V was clipped by 2 bases and J by 2 bases, with 19 bases between them. Germline V gene sequence: CDR1 SEHNR, CDR2 FQNEAQ (reference sequence). There are 17 residues in the CDR3. CDR3 sequence reads: CASSLYTGPSEAYEQYF. For the CDR3, the DNA is TGTGCCAGCAGCTTATACACAGGGCCCTCTGAGGCCTACGAGCAGTACTTC.

The V and J genes are TRBV2 and TRBJ1-1; possibly TRBD1 for D (5 bases). V was cut by 3 bases and J by 1 base, with 9 bases left in between. CDR3 length: 14 amino acids. Germline loops: CDR1 SNHLY, CDR2 FYNNEI. For the CDR3, the DNA is TGTGCCAGCAGTGACGATAGGGGGAACACTGAAGCTTTCTTT. Translated: CASSDDRGNTEAFF. The full variable domain, completed using reference TRBV2 and TRBJ1-1, is EPEVTQTPSHQVTQMGQEVILRCVPISNHLYFYWYRQILGQKVEFLVSFYNNEISEKSEIFDDQFSVERPDGSNFTLKIRSTKLEDSAMYFCASSDDRGNTEAFFGQGTRLTVV.

The chain couples TRBV18 to TRBJ1-5; 7 nucleotides agree with TRBD1. V lost 3 bases to trimming and J lost 5 bases; unmatched junction nucleotides: 4. The CDR3 covers 14 residues. Germline V gene data show CDR1 as KGHSH and CDR2 as LQKENI. CDR3 amino acids: CASSPLGQDQPQHF. DNA for the CDR3: TGTGCCAGCTCACCCCTCGGACAGGATCAGCCCCAGCATTTT.

The chain recombines TRBV11-2 with TRBJ2-5; 15 bases are a match to TRBD2. This CDR3 is built from 16 residues. Germline V gene sequence: CDR1 SGHAT, CDR2 FQNNGV. V was pared by 6 bases and J by 2 bases, with 4 bases of the junction left unmatched. DNA for the CDR3: TGTGCCAGCAGTTCCGGGACTAGCGGGAGGCAAGAGACCCAGTACTTC. Protein sequence: CASSSGTSGRQETQYF.

Here the CDR3 reads CASSRQQGWDYGYTF. The CDR3 nucleotides read TGTGCCAGCAGCCGCCAACAGGGATGGGACTATGGCTACACCTTC. The chain is built from TRBV5-4 and TRBJ1-2, with D maybe TRBD1 (6 bases). V was cut by 4 bases and J by 3 bases, with 16 bases left in between. The CDR3 totals 15 residues. Germline V gene lookup returns CDR1 SGHNT and CDR2 YYREEE (reference sequence).

This clone was seen only once. The V call is TRBV5-4, the J call TRBJ2-1; TRBD1 matches 8 bases. CDR1 and CDR2 from the germline V gene are SGHNT and YYREEE (reference sequence). With V trimmed by 4 bases and J by 8 bases, 11 bases remained unmatched. The CDR3 is made up of 15 amino acids. The CDR3 DNA sequence: TGTGCCAGCAGCGGCGCAGGGGGCGCATTTTATGAGCAGTTCTTC. This codes for CASSGAGGAFYEQFF.

The chain recombines TRBV7-9 with TRBJ2-7, with 7 bases lining up with TRBD2. J was trimmed by 3 bases and V by 2 bases; bases with no gene match: 7. In germline, CDR1 is SEHNR, CDR2 FQNEAQ (reference sequence). There are 15 residues in the CDR3. Here the CDR3 reads CASSLLREEGYEQYF. In DNA form, the CDR3 reads TGTGCCAGCAGCTTACTCCGGGAGGAGGGCTACGAGCAGTACTTC.

The J gene is TRBJ2-7, the V gene TRBV27; the D gene is possibly TRBD2 (5 bases). The germline V gene encodes CDR1 MNHEY and CDR2 SMNVEV (reference sequence). V was shortened by 3 bases and J by 2 bases, with 14 bases between the two germline ends. The CDR3 extends over 15 amino acids. CDR3 DNA sequence: TGTGCCAGCAGTTTGACACGTCTGGAGGCCTACGAGCAGTACTTC. Its protein product is CASSLTRLEAYEQYF.

The CDR3 region has the DNA TGTGCCAGCAGCTCTCTATTCGGTAGCGCGGGCGATACGCAGTATTTT. Protein product: CASSSLFGSAGDTQYF. V is TRBV9 and J is TRBJ2-3; tentatively, D is TRBD2 (5 bases). The CDR3 loop spans 16 amino acids. The germline CDR1 and CDR2 sequences are SGDLS and YYNGEE. Trimming shortened V by 4 bases and J by 6 bases, and 21 bases separated the two germline ends.

This rearrangement joins TRBV10-2 to TRBJ1-4; D gene unclear. This CDR3 comprises 14 residues. Germline loops: CDR1 WSHSY, CDR2 SAAADI. Trimming pared 6 bases from V and 8 bases from J, leaving 16 bases between. The CDR3, as DNA: TGCGCCAGCAGCTTACGAAGTGGGCAGGAAAAACTGTTTTTT. This sequence encodes CASSLRSGQEKLFF.

The chain joins TRBV7-6 to TRBJ2-3; 11 nucleotides match TRBD2. The trim removed 4 bases at V and 5 bases at J, leaving 8 bases unmatched. CDR3 length equals 16 residues. The germline V gene has CDR1 SGHVS and CDR2 FNYEAQ. The DNA for the CDR3 is TGTGCCAGCAGCTCCCCCCGACTAGCGGGAAAAGATACGCAGTATTTT. Residues: CASSSPRLAGKDTQYF.

The CDR3 DNA follows: TGTGCCAGCAGTTACCAGACTAGGTTCCCCAACAATGAGCAGTTCTTC. Encoded protein: CASSYQTRFPNNEQFF. The gene calls are TRBV6-5 and TRBJ2-1, with TRBD2 as a possible D gene (6 bases). There are 16 residues in the CDR3. Trimming took off 2 bases at V and 5 bases at J, with 16 bases between the two ends. CDR1 is MNHEY and CDR2 is SVGAGI in the germline V gene.

The V gene is TRBV11-3, the J gene TRBJ2-1; TRBD2 aligns across 12 bases. Trimming at V came to 5 bases and at J to 10 bases, leaving 15 bases not matched to a gene. In germline, CDR1 is SGHNT, CDR2 YENEEA. The CDR3 runs 17 residues. This CDR3 is CASSPPPGTSGWGEQFF. For the CDR3, the DNA is TGTGCCAGCAGCCCCCCCCCGGGGACTAGCGGGTGGGGAGAGCAGTTCTTC.

This chain uses TRBV28 with TRBJ2-1; D gene unclear. The CDR3 is 14 amino acids. CDR1 and CDR2 from the germline V gene are MDHEN and SYDVKM. Trimming left V 7 bases short and J 0 bases short, with 10 bases between. The chain's CDR3 is CASTMVSSYNEQFF. In DNA, the CDR3 is TGTGCCAGCACGATGGTGAGCTCCTACAATGAGCAGTTCTTC.

The V and J genes are TRBV19 and TRBJ1-2; D may be TRBD1 (6 bases). This CDR3 comprises 15 residues. The germline CDR1 and CDR2 sequences are LNHDA and SQIVND (reference sequence). The V and J ends lost 6 bases and 0 bases respectively, with 14 bases between them. The CDR3: CASRIQGLANYGYTF. CDR3 DNA sequence: TGTGCCAGTAGGATACAGGGCCTAGCTAACTATGGCTACACCTTC.

This chain links TRBV28 with TRBJ2-7; tentative D call: TRBD2 (6 bases). Germline V gene sequence: CDR1 MDHEN, CDR2 SYDVKM. The CDR3 runs to 13 residues. Trimming cost V 8 bases and J 2 bases, with 13 bases left between them. CDR3 bases: TGTGCCAGCCTCCGGGGCGGGGCCTACGAGCAGTACTTC. It codes for CASLRGGAYEQYF.

This clone showed up just a few times. The gene calls are TRBV19 and TRBJ1-5, with D possibly being TRBD1 (6 bases). The CDR3 runs 15 residues. CDR1 is LNHDA, CDR2 SQIVND, per germline (reference sequence). V lost 3 bases and J 3 bases, leaving 12 bases between the germline ends. The CDR3 DNA follows: TGTGCCAGTAGTATTTGGGCAGGGGACAATCAGCCCCAGCATTTT. Protein sequence: CASSIWAGDNQPQHF. The entire variable domain, with the rest obtained from reference TRBV19 and TRBJ1-5, is as follows: DGGITQSPKYLFRKEGQNVTLSCEQNLNHDAMYWYRQDPGQGLRLIYYSQIVNDFQKGDIAEGYSVSREKKESFPLTVTSAQKNPTAFYLCASSIWAGDNQPQHFGDGTRLSIL.

CDR3: CASSTPAGTGATYGYTF. CDR3 DNA sequence: TGTGCCAGCAGTACCCCCGCCGGGACAGGGGCTACCTATGGCTACACCTTC. This chain links TRBV28 with TRBJ1-2; TRBD1 matches at 10 bases. The CDR3 totals 17 residues. V lost 5 bases to trimming and J lost 4 bases; unmatched junction nucleotides: 13. Germline assignment: CDR1 MDHEN and CDR2 SYDVKM.

The chain has TRBV18 and TRBJ2-1; 10 nucleotides align to TRBD2. Germline V gene sequence: CDR1 KGHSH, CDR2 LQKENI. V lost 1 base and J lost 0; bases outside the gene matches: 3. CDR3 size: 17 residues. The chain's CDR3 is CASSPLGTSDSYNEQFF. For the CDR3, the DNA is TGTGCCAGCTCACCACTAGGGACTAGCGACTCCTACAATGAGCAGTTCTTC.

Here the CDR3 reads CASSPRRAGNTIYF. DNA for the CDR3: TGTGCCAGCAGTCCCCGGAGGGCTGGAAACACCATATATTTT. The rearrangement links TRBV6-5 to TRBJ1-3; D unresolved. V gave up 5 bases and J gave up 2 bases, with 10 bases separating them. The CDR3 totals 14 residues. Looked up from germline, CDR1 is MNHEY and CDR2 is SVGAGI.

A remark on this clone: Mismatch with germline at one junction end may stem from a read error. This chain connects TRBV15 to TRBJ2-1; 9 bases line up with TRBD2. Germline-derived CDR1 and CDR2 are LNHNV and YYDKDF (reference sequence). The CDR3 contains 15 residues. The DNA for the CDR3 is TGTGCCACCAGCGGAGAGGGACTAGCCACGGTTCAGCAGTTCTTC. As protein: CATSGEGLATVQQFF.

The J gene is TRBJ2-2, the V gene TRBV5-1, with a possible D match to TRBD2 (7 bases). CDR3 length equals 16 residues. CDR1 is SGHRS, CDR2 YFSETQ, per germline. V lost 0 bases to trimming and J lost 7 bases, with 16 bases between them. The CDR3 protein is CASSLAAGARNGELFF. In DNA form, the CDR3 reads TGCGCCAGCAGCTTGGCGGCGGGGGCGCGGAACGGGGAGCTGTTTTTT.

This clone has only one observation. The chain carries TRBV5-1 and TRBJ2-3, with TRBD2 matching over 11 bases. V lost 5 bases to trimming and J lost 4 bases; unmatched junction nucleotides: 6. In germline, CDR1 is SGHRS, CDR2 YFSETQ. This CDR3 is 15 amino acids long. DNA of the CDR3: TGCGCCAGCAGTCGGACTAGCGGGCGGGCAGATACGCAGTATTTT. The encoded protein is CASSRTSGRADTQYF.

V and J are TRBV6-1 and TRBJ2-1; D not certain. The length of the CDR3 is 12 residues. Looked up from germline, CDR1 is MNHNS and CDR2 is SASEGT. V was shortened by 6 bases and J by 4 bases, with 7 bases between the two germline ends. CDR3 nucleotide sequence: TGTGCCAGCAGGTGGCAGTACAATGAGCAGTTCTTC. Translation: CASRWQYNEQFF.